In this sample, the clone carrying this T cell receptor beta chain turned up many times. Its antigen is unknown. In building TCR beta libraries, iRepertoire HTBI primers were used together with Arm-PCR of CDR3 regions. TCRdb re-analysed the multiplex PCR reads in MiXCR, keeping a single row per CDR3 protein. The sample consists of 400,000 to 500,000 distinct CDR3 sequences, 15% of them appearing once. The source of the sample is a study of regulatory T cells in long-lasting Graves disease. Overall study results and limits: With persistent disease, TRBV28, TRBJ1-2 and TRBJ2-5 were the favored segments.

The time point here: newly diagnosed GD, antithyroid drugs for less than 3 months. Following extraction of RNA from PBMCs, that RNA was used to make the TCR library. CDR1 and CDR2 from the germline V gene are SGHRS and YFSETQ. The CDR3 loop spans 22 amino acids. Trimming took 1 base from V and 5 from J, leaving 36 bases between them. These data were also filed under a second study, of T cells in Graves' hyperthyroidism and ophthalmopathy.

The origin of this receptor is a woman aged 40-49 years with Graves disease. This sample comprised peripheral blood mononuclear cells (PBMCs), obtained at new diagnosis, from a patient treated with antithyroid drugs. The chain employs TRBV5-1 and TRBJ1-1, with a weak D call TRBD1 (5 bases). Here the CDR3 reads CASSLFVRRGSLFFGWGTEAFF. DNA for the CDR3: TGCGCCAGCAGCTTGTTTGTTAGGAGGGGAAGCCTTTTTTTTGGGTGGGGAACTGAAGCTTTCTTT.